The rows below give T cell receptor beta chains drawn from one sample of a study of blood T cell repertoires in COVID-19. The data were produced by immunoSEQ multiplex PCR, yet TCRdb's version contains in-frame clones alone and is incomplete. The table has 45,000 to 50,000 clones, roughly 88% seen once. Sequencing used peripheral blood. All receptors come from a woman of 80 years or more with COVID-19, enrolled during active disease. The conserved cysteine and the conserved F or W are not part of the CDR3 here. Fields, in order: V gene, J gene, CDR3 protein.

TRBV7-8	TRBJ2-1	ASSLANEQF
TRBV7-2	TRBJ1-6	ASSVDRGVYNSPLH
TRBV9	TRBJ1-1	ASSVLQGSEAF
TRBV5-3	TRBJ2-7	APSPREDRTYEQY
TRBV5-1	TRBJ1-1	ASSWAGQGETEAF
TRBV18	TRBJ1-4	ASSPFEGVNKKLF
TRBV18	TRBJ1-4	ASSPPRTGAGEKLF
TRBV6-2/TRBV6-3	TRBJ1-2	ASSYSKGQPLNGYT
TRBV15	TRBJ2-1	ATSRRGRDNEQF
TRBV4-3	TRBJ2-7	ASSQGMGQAYEQY
TRBV5-6	TRBJ2-7	ASSLGTGGSYEQY
TRBV19	TRBJ1-2	ASSSQGDYGYT
TRBV7-2	TRBJ2-3	ASSFLSQRGGTDTQY
TRBV7-2	TRBJ1-5	ASSLVAARGQPQH
TRBV10-2	TRBJ1-4	ASRDETGSNEKLF
TRBV5-5	TRBJ2-2	ASSLARLAGGNTGELF
TRBV4-3	TRBJ1-1	ASSLTGTGYPLNTEAF
TRBV19	TRBJ1-1	ASSMGSGGRTEAF
TRBV5-1	TRBJ1-1	ASSADRVVTTEAF
TRBV14	TRBJ2-1	ASSTYNEQF
TRBV5-6	TRBJ2-2	ASSKLAGEPGELF
TRBV6-4	TRBJ1-2	ASRDSYRISNGYT
TRBV2	TRBJ1-1	ASSQQGSNTEAF
TRBV28	TRBJ1-5	ASKPGWDQPQH
TRBV19	TRBJ1-5	ASTPGIASNQPQH
TRBV4-3	TRBJ1-2	ASSQGTGTERNAGYT
TRBV21-1	TRBJ2-7	ASSPETGIYEQY
TRBV6-6	TRBJ1-2	ASSTGTNYGYT
TRBV6-5	TRBJ1-1	ASEKGGANTEAF
TRBV10-3	TRBJ2-5	AISESGAVETQY
TRBV5-5	TRBJ2-7	ASSFTRGEQY
TRBV11-2	TRBJ1-1	ASSLDRGLYTEAF
TRBV2	TRBJ1-1	ASSGSDRANTEAF
TRBV7-2	TRBJ1-5	ASSLGGQGAGQPQH
TRBV19	TRBJ1-4	ASKSGGNEKLF
TRBV18	TRBJ2-5	ASSPPFLAGGPETQY
TRBV7-2	TRBJ2-7	ASSLARYSYEQY
TRBV10-3	TRBJ2-2	AIRATGGTGELF